The next 14 T cell receptor beta chains were all read from a single sample in a study of cytomegalovirus exposure and HLA in healthy donors. PCR was performed using 60 Vbeta and 13 Jbeta primers. Using immunoSEQ multiplex PCR, the repertoire was profiled, and TCRdb retains in-frame clones only, with some absent. The sample has 55,000 to 70,000 clones, roughly 74% seen once; the top ten hold around 10%. The sample was PBMCs. The receptor set was obtained from a woman aged 60-75 years in good health and CMV-seropositive.

The chain couples TRBV10-3 to TRBJ1-2; the match to TRBD1 covers 7 bases. The germline CDR1 and CDR2 sequences are ENHRY and SYGVKD. After removal of 4 bases from V and 2 bases from J, the junction contained 7 bases not matched to a gene. The CDR3 sequence is 15 residues long. The CDR3 spells CAISAGTANNYGYTF. In DNA, the CDR3 is TGTGCCATCAGTGCCGGGACAGCAAACAACTATGGCTACACCTTC.

This clone appeared a single time. V usage is TRBV18 and J usage is TRBJ2-1, with 9 bases matching TRBD2. This CDR3 comprises 16 residues. Germline-derived CDR1 and CDR2 are KGHSH and LQKENI. V dropped 1 base and J dropped 3; count of bases not matched to a gene: 4. The CDR3 DNA reads TGTGCCAGCTCACCACAACTACTAGCGGGCTACAATGAGCAGTTCTTC. This gives the protein CASSPQLLAGYNEQFF.

This clone was seen a few times. The V gene is TRBV5-6, the J gene TRBJ1-2; unclear D gene. V gave up 3 bases and J gave up 8 bases, with 20 bases separating them. The germline V gene encodes CDR1 SGHDT and CDR2 YYEEEE. This CDR3 has 15 amino acids. CDR3 nucleotides: TGTGCCAGCAGCTCACCACAGCTGCTTGGTCGGGGCTACACCTTC. Amino acid sequence: CASSSPQLLGRGYTF. The full variable domain, with the rest looked up from reference TRBV5-6 and TRBJ1-2, is DAGVTQSPTHLIKTRGQQVTLRCSPKSGHDTVSWYQQALGQGPQFIFQYYEEEERQRGNFPDRFSGHQFPNYSSELNVNALLLGDSALYLCASSSPQLLGRGYTFGSGTRLTVV.

This chain connects TRBV6-6 to TRBJ1-2, with 10 bases aligning to TRBD1. Germline CDR1 MNHNY, CDR2 SVGAGI (reference sequence). There are 14 residues in the CDR3. Trimming removed 2 bases from V and 8 bases from J; junction bases left unmatched: 5. The CDR3 nucleotides read TGTGCCAGCAGTTACGCGGACAGGGGGAGCGGCTACACCTTC. Amino acid sequence: CASSYADRGSGYTF.

As regards this clone: This CDR3 fails to terminate in the conserved phenylalanine or tryptophan, so it likely reflects a read error. The chain couples TRBV12-5 to TRBJ1-1; TRBD1 matches at 8 bases. The J segment lost 4 bases and the V segment lost 5 bases, leaving 6 bases of the junction unmatched. The germline gives CDR1 LGHNT, CDR2 FRNRAP. This CDR3 region has 14 residues. CDR3 in DNA: TGTGCTAGTGGTGCCAACAGGGGGGCCACTGAAGCTTTCCTT. It translates to CASGANRGATEAFL.

The chain is built from TRBV5-1 and TRBJ2-3; D is perhaps TRBD2 (7 bases). The V gene lost 2 bases and the J gene lost 5 bases, with 9 bases spanning the gap. This CDR3 is 13 amino acids long. Germline V lookup: CDR1 SGHRS, CDR2 YFSETQ. The CDR3: CASSFRGGDTQYF. CDR3 nucleotides: TGCGCCAGCAGCTTTAGGGGGGGAGATACGCAGTATTTT.

The chain links TRBV18 to TRBJ2-2; D possibly corresponds to TRBD1 (5 bases). V was trimmed by 3 bases and J by 7 bases, leaving 15 bases between them. CDR3 length: 15 residues. Per the germline V gene, CDR1 is KGHSH and CDR2 is LQKENI. CDR3 sequence: CASSPPSGQGGELFF. DNA of the CDR3: TGTGCCAGCTCACCCCCGAGTGGGCAGGGCGGGGAGCTGTTTTTT.

CDR3 amino acids: CASSIQGLAYEQYF. The CDR3 DNA is TGTGCCAGTAGTATCCAGGGACTAGCTTACGAGCAGTACTTC. This rearrangement joins TRBV19 to TRBJ2-7; 9 bases match TRBD2. CDR1 is LNHDA, CDR2 SQIVND, per germline (reference sequence). This CDR3 region has 14 residues. The V segment lost 3 bases and the J segment 4 bases; nucleotides outside the gene matches: 4.

This clone was counted a few times. One base separates it from a far larger clone, so it is likely a read error. The V gene is TRBV27, the J gene TRBJ1-1; D remains unclear. The CDR3 has 13 amino acids. The V end lost 6 bases, the J end lost 4 bases, and 12 bases lay between the germline ends. Germline V gene lookup returns CDR1 MNHEY and CDR2 SMNVEV (reference sequence). DNA for the CDR3: TGTGCCAGCAGGTCGATCGGGATCACTGAAGCTTTCTTT. It is translated as CASRSIGITEAFF.

The CDR3 reads CASSESGQGWGGELFF. In DNA form, the CDR3 reads TGTGCCAGCAGTGAATCGGGACAGGGGTGGGGCGGGGAGCTGTTTTTT. This chain joins TRBV6-1 and TRBJ2-2; TRBD1 matches at 10 bases. V lost 2 bases and J lost 7; bases outside the gene matches: 7. The CDR3 has 16 residues. Germline loops: CDR1 MNHNS, CDR2 SASEGT.

This chain links TRBV5-8 with TRBJ1-5; D uncertain. CDR1 and CDR2 (germline): SGHTS, YDEGEE. The CDR3 has 16 amino acids. Trimming left V 4 bases short and J 0 bases short, with 14 bases between. CDR3 nucleotide sequence: TGTGCCAGCAGCGATGGGAGTCTCTATAGCAATCAGCCCCAGCATTTT. Protein sequence: CASSDGSLYSNQPQHF.

The rearrangement uses TRBV5-1 and TRBJ2-1; TRBD2 aligns across 7 bases. The CDR3 sequence is 17 residues long. Germline V gene data show CDR1 as SGHRS and CDR2 as YFSETQ. With V trimmed by 0 bases and J by 0 bases, 6 bases remained unmatched. CDR3 residues: CASSLAGGPLSYNEQFF. In DNA form, the CDR3 reads TGCGCCAGCAGCTTGGCGGGGGGACCCCTCTCCTACAATGAGCAGTTCTTC.

The chain combines TRBV5-1 with TRBJ2-1; 15 bases fit TRBD2. The CDR3 is made up of 13 amino acids. Germline CDR1 SGHRS, CDR2 YFSETQ. V trimming: 3 bases; J trimming: 14 bases; junction bases outside the gene matches: 3. This chain's CDR3 is CASSWTSGGEEFF. Here the CDR3 DNA reads TGCGCCAGCAGCTGGACTAGCGGGGGGGAGGAGTTCTTC.

This chain links TRBV9 with TRBJ1-3; TRBD1 agrees at 9 bases. The V and J ends lost 2 bases and 2 bases, in that order; junction bases with no gene match: 5. The CDR3 runs 16 residues. Germline values: CDR1 SGDLS, CDR2 YYNGEE. CDR3 protein: CASSVHRDRAGNTIYF. In nucleotides, the CDR3 is TGTGCCAGCAGCGTGCACCGGGACAGGGCTGGAAACACCATATATTTT.